This note documents a single TCR beta chain sequence. From germline, CDR1 is GTSNPN and CDR2 SVGIG (reference sequence). This CDR3 has 11 amino acids. The ends were cut back, 2 bases at V and 5 bases at J, with 6 bases in the middle. The entire patient cohort was treatment-naive prior to thyroid surgery. These data belong to a study of metastatic and nonmetastatic thyroid tumors. Study-level information: It was across blood and tumor or nodule tissue from malignant and benign thyroid patients that repertoires were compared.

As handled by the study authors: The authors used CDR3 differences across clinicopathological groups to build a distant-metastasis classifier for papillary thyroid cancer. TCRdb re-clonotyped the PCR reads via MiXCR. TCRdb, not the original authors, processed these V and J calls. Here the sample spans over 45,000 clones, about 25% being singletons. The chain carries TRBV30 and TRBJ1-1; D is uncertain. The sample was blood. The clonotype originates from a male donor with papillary thyroid cancer or a benign thyroid nodule (not recorded which). Some clones in this sample may be carry-over from other donors' samples. For the CDR3, the DNA is TGTGCCTGGAGTATAAGGACTGAAGCTTTCTTT. It yields the protein CAWSIRTEAFF.